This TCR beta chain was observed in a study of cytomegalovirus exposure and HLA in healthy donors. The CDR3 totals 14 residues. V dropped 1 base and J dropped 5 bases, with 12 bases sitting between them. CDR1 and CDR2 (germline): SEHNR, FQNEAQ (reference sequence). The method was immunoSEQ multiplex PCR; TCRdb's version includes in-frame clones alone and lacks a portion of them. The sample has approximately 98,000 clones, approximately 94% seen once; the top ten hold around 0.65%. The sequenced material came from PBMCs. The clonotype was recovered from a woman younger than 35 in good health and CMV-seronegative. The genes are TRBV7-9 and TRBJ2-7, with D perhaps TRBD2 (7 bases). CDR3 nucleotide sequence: TGTGCCAGCAGCTTAGGAGGGGGGGCGGACGAGCAGTACTTC. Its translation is CASSLGGGADEQYF.